This T cell receptor beta chain was sequenced during a study of T cell responses to AZD1222 COVID-19 vaccine. Whole-study results and caveats: Sampling that yielded the repertoires occurred only after the peak T cell response. The study found vaccine-associated CD4 TCRs spanning spike, dominant at 160-218 and 743-854.

This clone appeared once. The antigen is unknown. TCRdb's table, derived via immunoSEQ multiplex PCR, lists solely in-frame clones and lacks some. This table holds under 95,000 clones, around nine tenths found once. Germline V gene sequence: CDR1 KGHSH, CDR2 LQKENI. This CDR3 is built from 14 residues. Trimming pared 0 bases from V and 8 bases from J, leaving 13 bases between. This TCR derives from an adult who received the AZD1222 COVID-19 vaccine. This chain joins TRBV18 and TRBJ1-2; D perhaps matches TRBD1 (5 bases). This sample comprised peripheral blood, obtained 28 days after the second AZD1222 dose. In nucleotides, the CDR3 is TGTGCCAGCTCACCACCGTCGGGACCCGGGGGCTACACCTTC. This codes for CASSPPSGPGGYTF.